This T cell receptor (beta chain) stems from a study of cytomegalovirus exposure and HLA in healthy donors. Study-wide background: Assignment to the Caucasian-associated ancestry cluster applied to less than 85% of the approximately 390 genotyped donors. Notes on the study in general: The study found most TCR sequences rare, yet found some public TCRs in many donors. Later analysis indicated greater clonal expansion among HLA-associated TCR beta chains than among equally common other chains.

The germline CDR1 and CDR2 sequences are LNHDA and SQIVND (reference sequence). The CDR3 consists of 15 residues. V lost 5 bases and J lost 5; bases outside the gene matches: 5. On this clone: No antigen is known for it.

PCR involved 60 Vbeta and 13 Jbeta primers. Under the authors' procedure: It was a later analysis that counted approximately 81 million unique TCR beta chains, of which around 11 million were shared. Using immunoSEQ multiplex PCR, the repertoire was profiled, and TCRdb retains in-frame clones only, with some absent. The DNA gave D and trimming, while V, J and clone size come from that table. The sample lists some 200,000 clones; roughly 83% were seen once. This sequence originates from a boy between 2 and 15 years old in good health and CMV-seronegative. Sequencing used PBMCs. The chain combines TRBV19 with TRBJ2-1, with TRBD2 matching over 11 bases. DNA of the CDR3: TGTGCCAGTAGTGTCCGACTAGCGGGAAACAATGAGCAGTTCTTC. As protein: CASSVRLAGNNEQFF.